The 24 T cell receptor beta chains in this list originate from one sample, sequenced in a study of cytomegalovirus exposure and HLA in healthy donors. PCR amplification relied on 60 Vbeta primers (plus 13 Jbeta primers). Assay: immunoSEQ multiplex PCR; the TCRdb copy retains only in-frame clones and omits some. The repertoire holds 90,000 to 120,000 clones, approximately 80% seen once, with approximately 4.2% in the top ten. Sequencing was carried out using PBMCs. All receptors derive from a male donor in good health and CMV-seronegative.

The J gene is TRBJ2-1, the V gene TRBV27; 8 bases are a match to TRBD2. CDR3 length equals 17 residues. Unmatched junction bases numbered 17, after V lost 6 bases and J lost 7 bases. The germline V gene encodes CDR1 MNHEY and CDR2 SMNVEV (reference sequence). The CDR3 sequence: CASSRTTREGGGNEQFF. The CDR3 DNA is TGTGCCAGCAGCCGAACCACCCGGGAGGGGGGCGGAAATGAGCAGTTCTTC.

This clone showed up just a few times. The rearrangement links TRBV28 to TRBJ1-5; weak D call: TRBD1 (5 bases). Germline CDR1 reads MDHEN; CDR2 reads SYDVKM. The CDR3 spans 13 residues. The germline V and J ends were trimmed by 2 bases and 3 bases, with 5 bases remaining between them. DNA of the CDR3: TGTGCCAGCAGTTTAGGGGCCAATCAGCCCCAGCATTTT. Translated: CASSLGANQPQHF.

Worth noting for this clone: Other nucleotide sequences in the sample specify the same CDR3. V gene TRBV5-4 combines with J gene TRBJ2-7, with 11 bases identical to TRBD2. V lost 0 bases, J lost 2 bases, and 1 base stayed unmatched. Per the germline V gene, CDR1 is SGHNT and CDR2 is YYREEE (reference sequence). This CDR3 has 15 residues. The CDR3 DNA reads as TGTGCCAGCAGCTTGGGACTAGCGGGAACCTACGAGCAGTACTTC. Its protein product is CASSLGLAGTYEQYF.

The table lists this clone with a count of one. The V and J genes are TRBV4-1 and TRBJ2-6; D gene uncertain. V gave up 1 base and J gave up 0 bases, with 16 bases separating them. This CDR3 spans 19 amino acids. Germline-derived CDR1 and CDR2 are MGHRA and YSYEKL. In nucleotides, the CDR3 is TGCGCCAGCAGCCAAGTATATCAGGTGTCTACCTCTGGGGCCAACGTCCTGACTTTC. This codes for CASSQVYQVSTSGANVLTF.

This chain links TRBV9 with TRBJ2-3, with D hard to call. CDR1 and CDR2 (germline): SGDLS, YYNGEE. CDR3 length equals 11 residues. V was pared by 8 bases and J by 3 bases, with 7 bases between. The CDR3 DNA is TGTGCCAGTTCCCAGACAGATACGCAGTATTTT. Protein: CASSQTDTQYF.

This chain joins TRBV7-6 and TRBJ2-5, with TRBD1 matching over 7 bases. Trimming removed 5 bases from V and 3 bases from J; junction bases left unmatched: 15. CDR3 size: 17 residues. Germline assignment: CDR1 SGHVS and CDR2 FNYEAQ. The DNA of the CDR3 is TGTGCCAGCAGCCGACCCGAAGGGGGCAGGGGAGAAGAGACCCAGTACTTC. Amino acid sequence: CASSRPEGGRGEETQYF.

The rearrangement links TRBV23-1 to TRBJ1-6; 8 positions agree with TRBD1. TRBV23-1 is classed as an ORF, of uncertain function. CDR3 length: 13 amino acids. V dropped 6 bases and J dropped 5; count of bases not matched to a gene: 0. The CDR3 reads CASSRGHNSPLHF. The CDR3 bases are TGCGCCAGCAGCAGGGGGCATAATTCACCCCTCCACTTT.

For the CDR3, the DNA is TGTGCCAGCAGCCCCAGACAGGGGCTGTACGAGCAGTACTTC. It translates to CASSPRQGLYEQYF. V gene TRBV5-6 combines with J gene TRBJ2-7; 8 bases agree with TRBD1. The germline gives CDR1 SGHDT, CDR2 YYEEEE. The J segment lost 4 bases and the V segment lost 4 bases, leaving 7 bases of the junction unmatched. The CDR3 runs 14 residues.

The chain joins TRBV6-6 to TRBJ1-5; no clear D gene. Deletions cut 0 bases from V and 5 bases from J, with 11 bases between. Germline V gene data show CDR1 as MNHNY and CDR2 as SVGAGI (reference sequence). CDR3 length: 15 residues. The CDR3 bases are TGTGCCAGCAGTTACTCGAGGGCATCGGATCAGCCCCAGCATTTT. This gives the protein CASSYSRASDQPQHF.

The chain is built from TRBV2 and TRBJ1-5; weak D call: TRBD1 (5 bases). Germline assignment: CDR1 SNHLY and CDR2 FYNNEI. Trimming pared 4 bases from V and 0 bases from J, leaving 10 bases between. The CDR3 length is 15 residues. The CDR3, as DNA: TGTGCCAGCAGTGTATCGGGGGTTAGCAATCAGCCCCAGCATTTT. It translates to CASSVSGVSNQPQHF.

V usage is TRBV5-1 and J usage is TRBJ2-3, with 8 nucleotides matching TRBD2. The CDR3 is 16 amino acids. From germline, CDR1 is SGHRS and CDR2 YFSETQ. The V segment lost 0 bases and the J segment 0 bases; nucleotides outside the gene matches: 3. Written as DNA, the CDR3 is TGCGCCAGCAGCTTGGGAGTAGCGGGAAGCACAGATACGCAGTATTTT. Its protein is CASSLGVAGSTDTQYF.

V is TRBV27 and J is TRBJ1-5; D unclear. Germline CDR1 reads MNHEY; CDR2 reads SMNVEV (reference sequence). The CDR3 has 15 residues. Between the trimmed V and J ends, which lost 2 bases and 2 bases, there was a span of 10 bases. This chain's CDR3 is CASSLSSGRNQPQHF. In DNA form, the CDR3 reads TGTGCCAGCAGTTTAAGCTCAGGTCGCAATCAGCCCCAGCATTTT.

This sequence joins TRBV6-5 and TRBJ1-6; tentatively, D is TRBD1 (5 bases). Germline assignment: CDR1 MNHEY and CDR2 SVGAGI. The CDR3 extends over 15 amino acids. The V end was cut by 6 bases, the J end by 8 bases, with 17 bases between. CDR3 residues: CASSYRPSGDSPLHF. CDR3 DNA: TGTGCCAGCAGCTACCGGCCGTCGGGGGATTCACCCCTCCACTTT.

V is TRBV10-1 and J is TRBJ2-5; D is uncertain. Trimming took 3 bases from V and 1 from J, leaving 6 bases between them. This CDR3 has 13 amino acids. Germline CDR1 reads WNHNN; CDR2 reads SYGVQD (reference sequence). CDR3 sequence (DNA): TGCGCCAGCAGTGAACTCGGCCAAGAGACCCAGTACTTC. Amino acids: CASSELGQETQYF.

Turning to this clone: The CDR3 does not close with the conserved phenylalanine or tryptophan, likely indicating a read error. It is unclear where the CDR3 begins or ends on the DNA, so no DNA is shown, and the CDR3 is as TCRdb lists it. This chain joins TRBV20-1 and TRBJ1-1. CDR1 DFQATT and CDR2 SNEGSKA come from the germline V gene (reference sequence). The CDR3 spans 9 residues, counting both ends. This CDR3 reads CSAREVASG.

About this clone itself: Different DNA sequences within this sample yield the same CDR3. The gene calls are TRBV27 and TRBJ1-5, with a weak D call TRBD1 (6 bases). Deletions cut 5 bases from V and 7 bases from J, with 15 bases between. The germline V gene has CDR1 MNHEY and CDR2 SMNVEV (reference sequence). The CDR3 has 14 residues. The CDR3 here is CASSIRDTSQPQHF. CDR3 DNA sequence: TGTGCCAGCAGTATCCGGGACACATCCCAGCCCCAGCATTTT.

The chain links TRBV30 to TRBJ2-7, with 14 bases that match TRBD2. V was pared by 5 bases and J by 2 bases, with 2 bases of the junction left unmatched. Germline V CDR1 and CDR2: GTSNPN, SVGIG (reference sequence). This CDR3 has 14 residues. The CDR3 is CAWGTSGSTYEQYF. The CDR3 bases are TGTGCCTGGGGGACTAGCGGGAGTACCTACGAGCAGTACTTC.

The genes are TRBV6-1 and TRBJ1-5; 9 bases agree with TRBD1. The V gene end was trimmed by 10 bases and the J gene end by 7 bases; junction bases not matched to a gene: 8. The CDR3 length is 13 residues. Germline CDR1 MNHNS, CDR2 SASEGT. CDR3 sequence (DNA): TGTGCCACGAAGACAGGGGGGAAACAGCCCCAGCATTTT. Residues: CATKTGGKQPQHF.

This chain's CDR3 is CAWIPGLAGVGTDTQYF. CDR3 sequence (DNA): TGTGCCTGGATCCCGGGACTAGCGGGAGTGGGCACAGATACGCAGTATTTT. V gene TRBV30 combines with J gene TRBJ2-3; TRBD2 matches at 14 bases. Germline V gene lookup returns CDR1 GTSNPN and CDR2 SVGIG (reference sequence). CDR3 length: 17 amino acids. V lost 4 bases to trimming and J lost 1 base; unmatched junction nucleotides: 7.

The DNA of the CDR3 is TGCGCCAGCAGCTTGGAGGCCCAGGCGAGCTCCTACGAGCAGTACTTC. Protein product: CASSLEAQASSYEQYF. This chain joins TRBV5-1 and TRBJ2-5; D not certain. The last part of the DNA fits TRBJ2-7 better; the J call may be wrong. Germline V gene lookup returns CDR1 SGHRS and CDR2 YFSETQ. The CDR3 is 16 residues long.

This clone was seen a single time. The chain links TRBV11-2 to TRBJ2-7; D call uncertain. The V gene's germline CDR1 is SGHAT and CDR2 FQNNGV. Trimming left V 4 bases short and J 3 bases short, with 4 bases between. This CDR3 has 11 residues. The CDR3, as DNA: TGTGCCAGCAGCTCTTACTACGAGCAGTACTTC. It translates to CASSSYYEQYF.

V gene TRBV18 combines with J gene TRBJ2-5, with D perhaps TRBD2 (6 bases). This CDR3 is built from 14 residues. V was pared by 5 bases and J by 5 bases, with 15 bases between. From germline, CDR1 is KGHSH and CDR2 LQKENI. CDR3 bases: TGTGCCAGCTCAGGGACTCGAGCTCGGGAGACCCAGTACTTC. This sequence encodes CASSGTRARETQYF.

The chain combines TRBV7-2 with TRBJ2-6; no clear D gene. The CDR3 totals 15 residues. Trimming stripped 1 base from V and 2 bases from J, with 6 bases between. Germline V gives CDR1 SGHTA, CDR2 FQGNSA. DNA for the CDR3: TGTGCCAGCAGCTTAGGGGCCCCTGGGGCCAACGTCCTGACTTTC. Protein: CASSLGAPGANVLTF.

The chain employs TRBV6-5 and TRBJ2-7, with a tentative D call TRBD1 (6 bases). Germline CDR1 MNHEY, CDR2 SVGAGI. Trimming removed 6 bases from V and 6 bases from J, with 12 bases in between. The CDR3 length is 12 residues. CDR3 sequence (DNA): TGTGCCAGCAGCAGGGGATTCATCGAGCAGTACTTC. Its translation: CASSRGFIEQYF.